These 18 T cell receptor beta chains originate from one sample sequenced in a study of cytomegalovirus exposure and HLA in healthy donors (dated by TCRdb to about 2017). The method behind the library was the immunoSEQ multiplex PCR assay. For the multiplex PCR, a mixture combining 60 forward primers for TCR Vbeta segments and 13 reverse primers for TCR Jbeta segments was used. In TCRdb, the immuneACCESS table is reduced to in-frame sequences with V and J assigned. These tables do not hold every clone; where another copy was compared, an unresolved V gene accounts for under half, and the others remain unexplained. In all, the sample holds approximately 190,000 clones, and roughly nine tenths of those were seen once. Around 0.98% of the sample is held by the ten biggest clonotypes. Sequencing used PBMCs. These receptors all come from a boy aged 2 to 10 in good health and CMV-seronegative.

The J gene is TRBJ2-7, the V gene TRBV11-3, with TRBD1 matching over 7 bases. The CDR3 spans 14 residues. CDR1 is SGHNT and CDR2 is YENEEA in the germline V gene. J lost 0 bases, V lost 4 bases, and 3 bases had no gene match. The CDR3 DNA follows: TGTGCCAGCAGCTGGGGGACAGCCTCCTACGAGCAGTACTTC. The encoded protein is CASSWGTASYEQYF.

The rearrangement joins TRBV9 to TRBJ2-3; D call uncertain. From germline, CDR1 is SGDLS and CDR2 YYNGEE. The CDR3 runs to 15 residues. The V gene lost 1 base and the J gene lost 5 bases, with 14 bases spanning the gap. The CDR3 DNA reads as TGTGCCAGCAGCGTATCCCATGGGCCCCAAGATACGCAGTATTTT. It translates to CASSVSHGPQDTQYF.

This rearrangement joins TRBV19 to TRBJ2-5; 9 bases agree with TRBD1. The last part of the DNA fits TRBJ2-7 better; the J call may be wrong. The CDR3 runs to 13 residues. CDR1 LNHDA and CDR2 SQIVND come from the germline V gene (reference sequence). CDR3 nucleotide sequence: TGTGCCAGTAGTATAGGGGACAGGGTCGAGCAGTACTTC. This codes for CASSIGDRVEQYF.

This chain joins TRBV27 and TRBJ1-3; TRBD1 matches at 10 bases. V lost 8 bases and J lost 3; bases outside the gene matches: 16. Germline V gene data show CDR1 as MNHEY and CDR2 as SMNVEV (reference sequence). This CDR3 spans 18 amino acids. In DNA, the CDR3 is TGTGCCAGCTCTCCGGGACAGGGGAGAACCGGCAATGGAAACACCATATATTTT. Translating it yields CASSPGQGRTGNGNTIYF.

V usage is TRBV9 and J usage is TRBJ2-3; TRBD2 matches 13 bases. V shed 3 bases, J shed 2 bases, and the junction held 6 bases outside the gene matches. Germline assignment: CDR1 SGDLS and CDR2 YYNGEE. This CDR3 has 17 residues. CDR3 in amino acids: CASSGTSGGGYTDTQYF. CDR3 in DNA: TGTGCCAGCAGCGGTACTAGCGGGGGGGGTTACACAGATACGCAGTATTTT.

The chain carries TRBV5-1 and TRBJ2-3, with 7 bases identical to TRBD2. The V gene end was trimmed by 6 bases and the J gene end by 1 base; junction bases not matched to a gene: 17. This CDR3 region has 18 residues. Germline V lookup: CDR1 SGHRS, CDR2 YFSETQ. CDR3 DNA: TGCGCCAGCACCCCAGGGCGGGAGTACCCCCTCGGCACAGATACGCAGTATTTT. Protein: CASTPGREYPLGTDTQYF.

CDR3 bases: TGTGCCAGCAGGCGAGACAGGGGGTACAATGAGCAGTTCTTC. It codes for CASRRDRGYNEQFF. The chain joins TRBV28 to TRBJ2-1; 9 bases line up with TRBD1. CDR3 length: 14 amino acids. V was pared by 6 bases and J by 4 bases, with 4 bases of the junction left unmatched. CDR1 MDHEN and CDR2 SYDVKM come from the germline V gene.

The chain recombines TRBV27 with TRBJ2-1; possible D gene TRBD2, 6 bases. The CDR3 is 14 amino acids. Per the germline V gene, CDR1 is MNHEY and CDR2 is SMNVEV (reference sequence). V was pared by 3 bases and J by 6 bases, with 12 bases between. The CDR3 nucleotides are TGTGCCAGCAGTTTGGGTGGGACTGTCAATGAGCAGTTCTTC. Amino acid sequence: CASSLGGTVNEQFF.

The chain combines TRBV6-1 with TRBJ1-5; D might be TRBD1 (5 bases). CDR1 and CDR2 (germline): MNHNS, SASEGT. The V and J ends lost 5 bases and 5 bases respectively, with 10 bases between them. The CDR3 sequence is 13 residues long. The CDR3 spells CASSLWGDQPQHF. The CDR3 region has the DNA TGTGCCAGCAGTTTGTGGGGGGATCAGCCCCAGCATTTT.

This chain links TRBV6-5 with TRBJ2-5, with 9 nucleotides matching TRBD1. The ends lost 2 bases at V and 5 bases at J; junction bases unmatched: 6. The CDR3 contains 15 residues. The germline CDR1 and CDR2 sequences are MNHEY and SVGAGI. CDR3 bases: TGTGCCAGCAGTTACACCCCGACAGGGGGGGAGACCCAGTACTTC. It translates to CASSYTPTGGETQYF.

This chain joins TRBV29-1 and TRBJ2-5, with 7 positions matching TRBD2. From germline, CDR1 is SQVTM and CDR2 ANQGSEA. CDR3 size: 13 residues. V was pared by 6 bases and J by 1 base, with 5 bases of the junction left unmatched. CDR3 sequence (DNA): TGCAGCGTCGCGGGGAGGGCCCAAGAGACCCAGTACTTC. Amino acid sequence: CSVAGRAQETQYF. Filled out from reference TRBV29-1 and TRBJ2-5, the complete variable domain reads SAVISQKPSRDICQRGTSLTIQCQVDSQVTMMFWYRQQPGQSLTLIATANQGSEATYESGFVIDKFPISRPNLTFSTLTVSNMSPEDSSIYLCSVAGRAQETQYFGPGTRLLVL.

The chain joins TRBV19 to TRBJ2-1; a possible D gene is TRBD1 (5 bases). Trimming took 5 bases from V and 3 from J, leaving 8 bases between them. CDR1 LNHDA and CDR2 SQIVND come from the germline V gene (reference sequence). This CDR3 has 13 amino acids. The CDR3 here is CASSWTFYNEQFF. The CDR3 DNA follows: TGTGCCAGTAGTTGGACATTCTACAATGAGCAGTTCTTC. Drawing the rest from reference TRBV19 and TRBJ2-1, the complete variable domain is DGGITQSPKYLFRKEGQNVTLSCEQNLNHDAMYWYRQDPGQGLRLIYYSQIVNDFQKGDIAEGYSVSREKKESFPLTVTSAQKNPTAFYLCASSWTFYNEQFFGPGTRLTVL.

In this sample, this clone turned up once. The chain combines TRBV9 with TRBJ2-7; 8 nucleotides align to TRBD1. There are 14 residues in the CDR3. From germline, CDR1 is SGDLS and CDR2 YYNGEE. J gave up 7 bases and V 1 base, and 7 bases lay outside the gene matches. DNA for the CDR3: TGTGCCAGCAGCGTACAGGACAGGGTCCTGGAGCAGTACTTC. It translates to CASSVQDRVLEQYF.

CDR3 bases: TGTGCCAGCAGTCCGGGACTAGCGGGAAGGAGCACAGATACGCAGTATTTT. As protein: CASSPGLAGRSTDTQYF. The chain recombines TRBV28 with TRBJ2-3; 13 bases map to TRBD2. Losses at the gene ends were 5 bases for V and 0 bases for J; bases not matched to a gene: 5. The germline CDR1 and CDR2 sequences are MDHEN and SYDVKM. The CDR3 contains 17 residues.

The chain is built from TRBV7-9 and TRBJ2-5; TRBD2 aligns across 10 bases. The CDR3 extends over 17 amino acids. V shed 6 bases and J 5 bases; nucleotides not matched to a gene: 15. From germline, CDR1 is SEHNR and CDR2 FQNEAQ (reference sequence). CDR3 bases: TGTGCCAGCAGTCTTGGCGGGAGCGGGGGGGCCGGGGAGACCCAGTACTTC. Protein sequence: CASSLGGSGGAGETQYF.

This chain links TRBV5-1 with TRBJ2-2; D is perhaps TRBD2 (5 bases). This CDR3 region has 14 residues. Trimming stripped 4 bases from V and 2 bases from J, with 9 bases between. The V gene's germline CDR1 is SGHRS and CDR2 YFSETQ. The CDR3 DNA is TGCGCCAGCAGCCCAAGCGGAAACACCGGGGAGCTGTTTTTT. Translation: CASSPSGNTGELFF.

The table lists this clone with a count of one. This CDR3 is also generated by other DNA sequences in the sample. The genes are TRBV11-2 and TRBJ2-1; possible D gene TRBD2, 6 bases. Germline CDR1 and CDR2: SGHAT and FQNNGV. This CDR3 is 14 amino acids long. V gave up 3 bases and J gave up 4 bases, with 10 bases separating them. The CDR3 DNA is TGTGCCAGCAGCTTGACCGGGGGTTACAATGAGCAGTTCTTC. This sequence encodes CASSLTGGYNEQFF.

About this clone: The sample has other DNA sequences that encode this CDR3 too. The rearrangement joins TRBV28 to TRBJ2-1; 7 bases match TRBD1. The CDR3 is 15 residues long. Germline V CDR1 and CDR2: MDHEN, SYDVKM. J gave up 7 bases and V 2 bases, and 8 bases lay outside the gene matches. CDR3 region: CASSLGQVSSNEQFF. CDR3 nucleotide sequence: TGTGCCAGCAGTTTAGGACAGGTTTCGTCTAATGAGCAGTTCTTC.